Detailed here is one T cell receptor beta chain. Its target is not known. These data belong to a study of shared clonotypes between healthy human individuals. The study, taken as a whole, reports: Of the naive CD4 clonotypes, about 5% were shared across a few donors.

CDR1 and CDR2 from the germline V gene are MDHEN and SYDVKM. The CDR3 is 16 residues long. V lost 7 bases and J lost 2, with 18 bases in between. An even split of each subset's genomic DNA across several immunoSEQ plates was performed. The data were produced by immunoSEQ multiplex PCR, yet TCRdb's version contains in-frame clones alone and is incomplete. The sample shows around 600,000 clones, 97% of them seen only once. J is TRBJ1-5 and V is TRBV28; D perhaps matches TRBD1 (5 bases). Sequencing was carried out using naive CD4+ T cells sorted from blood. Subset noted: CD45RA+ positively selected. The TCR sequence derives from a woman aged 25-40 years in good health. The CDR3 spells CASTPMGRDGNQPQHF. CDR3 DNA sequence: TGTGCCAGCACCCCCATGGGCAGGGATGGCAATCAGCCCCAGCATTTT.